What follows are 32 T cell receptor beta chains derived from one specimen sequenced in a study of blood T cell repertoires in COVID-19 (TCRdb year 2020). The protocol used for the library was the immunoSEQ multiplex PCR assay. TCRdb re-hosts the immuneACCESS table, in-frame sequences only. Its copies lack some clones; in the studies checked, an unresolved V gene accounts for under half of them, and the cause for the rest is not known. Here the sample has 90,000 to 120,000 clones; roughly 90% occur a single time. In total, the top ten clones hold 4% to 6% of the sample. The sequenced sample was peripheral blood. These receptors were taken from a middle-aged man with active or convalescent COVID-19.

The CDR3 nucleotides read TGCGCCAGCAGCCAAGGACAGGGAAAATTTTCACCCCTCCACTTT. Its translation is CASSQGQGKFSPLHF. The rearrangement uses TRBV4-1 and TRBJ1-6, with TRBD1 matching 7 bases. The ends lost 1 base at V and 9 bases at J; junction bases unmatched: 6. Germline lookup yields CDR1 MGHRA and CDR2 YSYEKL. The CDR3 contains 15 residues.

The rearrangement links TRBV4-3 to TRBJ1-2, with 8 bases matching TRBD1. Per the germline V gene, CDR1 is LGHNA and CDR2 is YSLEER. The CDR3 loop spans 14 amino acids. Trimming removed 3 bases from V and 2 bases from J; junction bases left unmatched: 2. The CDR3 spells CASSHAGGNYGYTF. The CDR3, as DNA: TGCGCCAGCAGCCACGCAGGGGGCAACTATGGCTACACCTTC.

The chain has TRBV5-1 and TRBJ2-1; maybe TRBD2 (5 bases). The germline gives CDR1 SGHRS, CDR2 YFSETQ. The CDR3 length is 13 residues. V was pared by 0 bases and J by 6 bases, with 7 bases between. As DNA, the CDR3 is TGCGCCAGCAGCTTGGGGACTTCCAATGAGCAGTTCTTC. This sequence encodes CASSLGTSNEQFF.

CDR3 region: CASSGRTSEGYNEQFF. The CDR3 region has the DNA TGTGCCAGCAGCGGAAGGACTAGCGAGGGCTACAATGAGCAGTTCTTC. The rearrangement links TRBV7-3 to TRBJ2-1; 9 positions match TRBD2. Germline V gives CDR1 SGHTA, CDR2 FQGTGA. V lost 5 bases to trimming and J lost 3 bases; unmatched junction nucleotides: 8. The CDR3 has 16 amino acids.

This chain uses TRBV2 with TRBJ1-2; possibly TRBD1 for D (5 bases). Looked up from germline, CDR1 is SNHLY and CDR2 is FYNNEI. The CDR3 loop spans 13 amino acids. Trimming left V 4 bases short and J 4 bases short, with 10 bases between. CDR3 bases: TGTGCCAGCAGTGGAGACAGCTTCTATGGCTACACCTTC. It yields the protein CASSGDSFYGYTF.

The chain couples TRBV27 to TRBJ2-7; maybe TRBD2 (5 bases). CDR1 is MNHEY, CDR2 SMNVEV, per germline (reference sequence). Deletions cut 2 bases from V and 1 base from J, with 18 bases between. The CDR3 sequence is 17 residues long. The CDR3 nucleotides read TGTGCCAGCAGTTTAAAGCCTCCCGGAAGCGGTTCCTACGAGCAGTACTTC. It is translated as CASSLKPPGSGSYEQYF.

This clone has a single count. The V and J genes are TRBV5-1 and TRBJ2-2, with D unclear. Deletions cut 0 bases from V and 6 bases from J, with 9 bases between. The germline CDR1 and CDR2 sequences are SGHRS and YFSETQ. The length of the CDR3 is 14 residues. For the CDR3, the DNA is TGCGCCAGCAGCTTGGTGACACGCGCCGGGGAGCTGTTTTTT. Amino acid sequence: CASSLVTRAGELFF.

The chain combines TRBV28 with TRBJ1-2; tentatively, D is TRBD1 (6 bases). Deletions cut 5 bases from V and 8 bases from J, with 15 bases between. This CDR3 spans 13 amino acids. The germline V gene has CDR1 MDHEN and CDR2 SYDVKM. The CDR3 here is CASSGGPSKGYTF. DNA for the CDR3: TGTGCCAGCAGTGGGGGCCCCTCAAAGGGCTACACCTTC.

The chain links TRBV19 to TRBJ2-7, with a tentative D call TRBD2 (6 bases). The V and J ends lost 3 bases and 5 bases respectively, with 14 bases between them. Germline-derived CDR1 and CDR2 are LNHDA and SQIVND (reference sequence). This CDR3 region has 14 residues. CDR3 residues: CASSIVGSTNEQYF. CDR3 bases: TGTGCCAGTAGTATCGTCGGGAGTACCAACGAGCAGTACTTC.

The V call is TRBV7-9, the J call TRBJ2-1; TRBD1 is a possible D gene (6 bases). CDR3 length equals 14 residues. The V and J ends lost 0 bases and 9 bases respectively, with 12 bases between them. CDR1 is SEHNR and CDR2 is FQNEAQ in the germline V gene (reference sequence). CDR3 bases: TGTGCCAGCAGCTTAGCGTTACAGGGCGGTGAGCAGTTCTTC. Residues: CASSLALQGGEQFF.

The chain uses TRBV19 and TRBJ1-5; 7 bases fit TRBD1. Germline V CDR1 and CDR2: LNHDA, SQIVND (reference sequence). V was clipped by 5 bases and J by 3 bases; unmatched bases: 7. The CDR3 has 15 residues. The CDR3: CASSLQGTLNQPQHF. Written as DNA, the CDR3 is TGTGCCAGTAGTTTACAGGGGACGCTCAATCAGCCCCAGCATTTT. The whole variable domain, filled in from reference TRBV19 and TRBJ1-5, reads DGGITQSPKYLFRKEGQNVTLSCEQNLNHDAMYWYRQDPGQGLRLIYYSQIVNDFQKGDIAEGYSVSREKKESFPLTVTSAQKNPTAFYLCASSLQGTLNQPQHFGDGTRLSIL.

This sequence joins TRBV28 and TRBJ1-5; 9 bases fit TRBD1. The V gene end was trimmed by 6 bases and the J gene end by 4 bases; junction bases not matched to a gene: 7. Germline CDR1 reads MDHEN; CDR2 reads SYDVKM. The CDR3 covers 15 residues. CDR3 in DNA: TGTGCCAGCAGAGGGGCGGACAGGGGAAATCAGCCCCAGCATTTT. Encoded protein: CASRGADRGNQPQHF.

The sample holds one count of this clone. The genes are TRBV30 and TRBJ1-1; no clear D. This CDR3 spans 14 amino acids. V lost 0 bases to trimming and J lost 8 bases, with 16 bases between them. CDR1 is GTSNPN, CDR2 SVGIG, per germline (reference sequence). CDR3 bases: TGTGCCTGGAGTGTACTGCAGGCCCATCCCGAAGCTTTCTTT. It specifies CAWSVLQAHPEAFF. Variable domain in full (rest from reference TRBV30 and TRBJ1-1): SQTIHQWPATLVQPVGSPLSLECTVEGTSNPNLYWYRQAAGRGLQLLFYSVGIGQISSEVPQNLSASRPQDRQFILSSKKLLLSDSGFYLCAWSVLQAHPEAFFGQGTRLTVV.

The table lists this clone with a count of one. The chain recombines TRBV5-1 with TRBJ2-1; D is possibly TRBD2 (6 bases). CDR1 is SGHRS and CDR2 is YFSETQ in the germline V gene. The V and J ends lost 0 bases and 10 bases respectively, with 17 bases between them. The CDR3 is 15 amino acids. In nucleotides, the CDR3 is TGCGCCAGCAGCTTGGGAGGCGGGGTCGGCTGGGAGCAGTTCTTC. Protein product: CASSLGGGVGWEQFF.

V is TRBV10-3 and J is TRBJ1-6, with 7 bases aligning to TRBD1. The V gene's germline CDR1 is ENHRY and CDR2 SYGVKD. Unmatched junction bases numbered 8, after V lost 5 bases and J lost 7 bases. The CDR3 is 15 amino acids. CDR3 DNA sequence: TGTGCCATCAGTTCAAAGGGGACAGCAAATTCACCCCTCCACTTT. Its translation: CAISSKGTANSPLHF.

This clone was seen a few times. The chain is built from TRBV27 and TRBJ2-7; TRBD1 matches at 8 bases. The CDR3 covers 16 residues. With 2 bases clipped from V and 3 bases from J, the junction kept 9 bases outside the gene matches. The germline gives CDR1 MNHEY, CDR2 SMNVEV (reference sequence). The CDR3 loop is CASSLLAGGSFYEQYF. In DNA, the CDR3 is TGTGCCAGCAGTTTACTGGCAGGGGGCAGTTTCTACGAGCAGTACTTC.

This clone was seen just once. An end of the junction differs from the germline gene, which may be a read error. The rearrangement uses TRBV3-1 (or the pseudogene TRBV3-2) and TRBJ1-3; D gene ambiguous. This CDR3 is 17 amino acids long. Germline values: CDR1 LGHDT, CDR2 YNNKEL (reference sequence). CDR3 sequence: CASTQGSGVGSGNTIYF. CDR3 in DNA: TGTGCCAGCACCCAAGGGAGCGGGGTGGGCTCTGGAAACACCATATATTTT.

CDR3 bases: TGCGCCAGCAGCCAAGATCTTTTGGCAGGGGGAGGTTTAGATGGCTACACCTTC. It translates to CASSQDLLAGGGLDGYTF. This rearrangement joins TRBV4-1 to TRBJ1-2; 7 bases line up with TRBD1. The CDR3 totals 18 residues. Per germline, CDR1 MGHRA and CDR2 YSYEKL. V lost 0 bases to trimming and J lost 6 bases; unmatched junction nucleotides: 16.

The chain has TRBV4-3 and TRBJ1-1; 7 positions agree with TRBD1. Per germline, CDR1 LGHNA and CDR2 YSLEER. The V gene end was trimmed by 1 base and the J gene end by 6 bases; junction bases not matched to a gene: 8. CDR3 length: 15 amino acids. The CDR3 loop reads CASSQVQGLAAEAFF. CDR3 coding DNA: TGCGCCAGCAGCCAAGTACAGGGGCTCGCGGCTGAAGCTTTCTTT.

The J gene is TRBJ2-1, the V gene TRBV7-2; D may be TRBD2 (6 bases). The CDR3 spans 14 residues. In germline, CDR1 is SGHTA, CDR2 FQGNSA. V dropped 1 base and J dropped 15 bases, with 19 bases sitting between them. CDR3 protein: CASSLGGARDPGFF. CDR3 in DNA: TGTGCCAGCAGCTTAGGGGGCGCGCGGGACCCAGGGTTCTTC.

The rearrangement uses TRBV18 and TRBJ1-2; the D gene is possibly TRBD1 (6 bases). The CDR3 contains 13 residues. V lost 3 bases, J lost 8 bases, and 13 bases lay in between. Germline values: CDR1 KGHSH, CDR2 LQKENI. The CDR3: CASSPNRVEGYTF. The DNA of the CDR3 is TGTGCCAGCTCACCTAACAGGGTAGAAGGCTACACCTTC.

The chain carries TRBV11-2 and TRBJ2-2; 8 bases fit TRBD2. CDR3 length: 16 residues. After removal of 5 bases from V and 5 bases from J, the junction contained 10 bases not matched to a gene. The germline V gene encodes CDR1 SGHAT and CDR2 FQNNGV. CDR3 sequence reads: CASSALLADPTGELFF. The CDR3 nucleotides read TGTGCCAGCAGCGCCCTACTAGCGGACCCAACCGGGGAGCTGTTTTTT.

The chain links TRBV3-1 (or the pseudogene TRBV3-2) to TRBJ1-1; unclear D gene. Germline values: CDR1 LGHDT, CDR2 YNNKEL (reference sequence). V lost 0 bases, J lost 1 base, and 9 bases lay in between. The CDR3 runs 15 residues. The CDR3 sequence is CASSQDPGGNTEAFF. The DNA for the CDR3 is TGTGCCAGCAGCCAAGATCCCGGTGGGAACACTGAAGCTTTCTTT.

The chain employs TRBV5-4 and TRBJ1-1; possibly TRBD1 for D (6 bases). V gave up 4 bases and J gave up 6 bases, with 16 bases separating them. Germline V CDR1 and CDR2: SGHNT, YYREEE (reference sequence). This CDR3 has 14 residues. CDR3 protein: CASSPGRGSAEAFF. CDR3 DNA sequence: TGTGCCAGCAGCCCCGGCAGGGGAAGCGCTGAAGCTTTCTTT.

The rearrangement links TRBV4-1 to TRBJ2-2; perhaps TRBD2 as D (5 bases). Germline V lookup: CDR1 MGHRA, CDR2 YSYEKL. The CDR3 is 13 amino acids. Trimming took 3 bases from V and 4 from J, leaving 6 bases between them. CDR3 sequence reads: CASSHLATGELFF. Written as DNA, the CDR3 is TGCGCCAGCAGCCACCTAGCCACCGGGGAGCTGTTTTTT.

This chain connects TRBV18 to TRBJ1-1; D uncertain. V lost 3 bases, J lost 6 bases, and 14 bases lay in between. In germline, CDR1 is KGHSH, CDR2 LQKENI. The length of the CDR3 is 14 residues. As DNA, the CDR3 is TGTGCCAGCTCACCCCCCATTAATCGAGCTGAAGCTTTCTTT. Protein: CASSPPINRAEAFF. The variable domain in full, completed from reference TRBV18 and TRBJ1-1, reads NAGVMQNPRHLVRRRGQEARLRCSPMKGHSHVYWYRQLPEEGLKFMVYLQKENIIDESGMPKERFSAEFPKEGPSILRIQQVVRGDSAAYFCASSPPINRAEAFFGQGTRLTVV.

V gene TRBV4-1 combines with J gene TRBJ1-4; 7 positions agree with TRBD1. Per the germline V gene, CDR1 is MGHRA and CDR2 is YSYEKL. V trimming: 0 bases; J trimming: 0 bases; junction bases outside the gene matches: 16. This CDR3 region has 21 residues. DNA of the CDR3: TGCGCCAGCAGCCAAGACGTGTATACTGGGACAGACGATCCAACTAATGAAAAACTGTTTTTT. Protein product: CASSQDVYTGTDDPTNEKLFF.

J is TRBJ1-2 and V is TRBV5-1, with TRBD1 matching 8 bases. The junction had 6 bases not matched to a gene; V was cut back by 4 bases and J by 4 bases. From germline, CDR1 is SGHRS and CDR2 YFSETQ. The CDR3 is made up of 14 amino acids. CDR3 in DNA: TGCGCCAGCAGCAAACCGGACAGGGTCTATGGCTACACCTTC. Amino acids: CASSKPDRVYGYTF.

The chain uses TRBV7-2 and TRBJ2-1; D perhaps matches TRBD2 (6 bases). This CDR3 has 14 residues. Germline-derived CDR1 and CDR2 are SGHTA and FQGNSA. Trimming took 5 bases from V and 5 from J, leaving 13 bases between them. The CDR3 region has the DNA TGTGCCAGCAGCCATAGCGGAACAAACAATGAGCAGTTCTTC. As protein: CASSHSGTNNEQFF.

This chain joins TRBV5-1 and TRBJ2-7, with 7 nucleotides matching TRBD1. V was pared by 4 bases and J by 2 bases, with 9 bases of the junction left unmatched. This CDR3 is 15 amino acids long. From germline, CDR1 is SGHRS and CDR2 YFSETQ. The CDR3 protein is CASSMTPGTAYEQYF. The CDR3 DNA is TGCGCCAGCAGCATGACTCCCGGGACAGCCTACGAGCAGTACTTC.

CDR3 bases: TGTGCCAGCAGCGTAGAAGCAGACTCGATGACTGAAGCTTTCTTT. The encoded protein is CASSVEADSMTEAFF. The rearrangement uses TRBV9 and TRBJ1-1, with no clear D. The germline gives CDR1 SGDLS, CDR2 YYNGEE. Trimming cost V 0 bases and J 5 bases, with 14 bases left between them. This CDR3 spans 15 amino acids.

This clone was detected a few times. The chain couples TRBV7-2 to TRBJ2-5, with a possible D match to TRBD1 (6 bases). Germline values: CDR1 SGHTA, CDR2 FQGNSA. The CDR3 is 12 amino acids. V was shortened by 3 bases and J by 5 bases, with 7 bases between the two germline ends. The CDR3 loop is CASSFGQETQYF. CDR3 nucleotides: TGTGCCAGCAGCTTCGGACAGGAGACCCAGTACTTC.